Listed below are T cell receptor beta chains from one sample, sequenced in a study of blood T cell repertoires in COVID-19. Using immunoSEQ multiplex PCR, the repertoire was profiled, and TCRdb retains in-frame clones only, with some absent. This table holds over 200,000 clones, around 82% found once. Sequenced: peripheral blood. All receptors come from a man aged 45-65 years with active or convalescent COVID-19. Each CDR3 is given with its conserved first and last residue. A D gene is named only where the DNA matches it firmly. Clone size is given for some rows only: seen once, a few or many times, or a class if the clone is expanded.

clone_size | d_call | j_call | v_call | cdr3_aa | cdr3_nt
NA | TRBD1 | TRBJ1-2 | TRBV6-2/TRBV6-3 | CASTHSGQGVNYGYTF | TGTGCCAGCACTCACTCGGGACAGGGGGTTAACTATGGCTACACCTTC
NA | NA | TRBJ1-3 | TRBV10-3 | CASSPSSGNTIYF | TGTGCCAGTAGCCCGTCCTCTGGAAACACCATATATTTT
NA | TRBD1 | TRBJ2-7 | TRBV20-1 | CSASPLSAGQGIHEQYF | TGCAGTGCTAGTCCTCTATCGGCGGGACAGGGTATCCACGAGCAGTACTTC
few | NA | TRBJ2-7 | TRBV28 | CASSSPSSGRRYEQYF | TGTGCCAGCAGTTCCCCCTCGTCAGGGAGGCGGTACGAGCAGTACTTC
NA | NA | TRBJ1-1 | TRBV29-1 | CSVEDSANTEAFF | TGCAGCGTTGAGGACAGCGCGAACACTGAAGCTTTCTTT
NA | NA | TRBJ1-6 | TRBV28 | CASRGSSATNPLHF | TGTGCCAGCAGAGGATCCTCCGCTACTAACCCCCTCCACTTT
NA | NA | TRBJ1-6 | TRBV27 | CASSPGGGAVSPLHF | TGTGCCAGCAGCCCCGGGGGAGGGGCGGTGTCACCCCTCCACTTT
NA | NA | TRBJ2-5 | TRBV5-8 | CASSLSPQETQYF | TGTGCCAGCAGCTTAAGCCCGCAAGAGACCCAGTACTTC
NA | NA | TRBJ2-7 | TRBV11-3 | CASRWDCYEQYF | TGTGCCAGCAGATGGGACTGCTACGAGCAGTACTTC
NA | NA | TRBJ2-7 | TRBV6-1 | CASSDGAGTPYEQYF | TGTGCCAGCAGTGACGGGGCAGGGACACCATACGAGCAGTACTTC
NA | NA | TRBJ1-2 | TRBV30 | CAWNPANANYGYTF | TGTGCCTGGAATCCCGCAAATGCGAACTATGGCTACACCTTC
NA | NA | TRBJ1-3 | TRBV28 | CASSPGGLAGNTIYF | TGTGCCAGCAGTCCGGGGGGGTTGGCAGGAAACACCATATATTTT
NA | NA | TRBJ2-1 | TRBV6-4 | CASSRETRGEQFF | TGTGCCAGCAGCCGGGAGACTCGGGGTGAGCAGTTCTTC
NA | NA | TRBJ2-6 | TRBV4-1 | CASSRPRDFSSGANVLTF | TGCGCCAGCAGCCGCCCCCGGGACTTTAGCTCTGGGGCCAACGTCCTGACTTTC
few | NA | TRBJ2-3 | TRBV7-6 | CASSLAGNNADTQYF | TGTGCCAGCAGCTTAGCCGGGAATAACGCAGATACGCAGTATTTT
NA | NA | TRBJ1-5 | TRBV30 | CAWSPGDSNQPQHF | TGTGCCTGGAGCCCAGGGGATAGCAATCAGCCCCAGCATTTT
NA | NA | TRBJ2-7 | TRBV6-2/TRBV6-3 | CASSYTGTFGEQYF | TGTGCCAGCAGTTATACCGGGACATTCGGCGAGCAGTACTTC
NA | NA | TRBJ1-4 | TRBV15 | CATGVARWGELFF | TGTGCCACCGGGGTCGCTCGGTGGGGGGAACTGTTTTTT
NA | TRBD1 | TRBJ2-3 | TRBV19 | CASSHTGTVPGTQYF | TGTGCCAGTAGCCACACCGGGACAGTGCCAGGTACGCAGTATTTT
NA | NA | TRBJ1-1 | TRBV19 | CASSTSRADTEAFF | TGTGCCAGTAGTACAAGCAGGGCGGACACTGAAGCTTTCTTT
NA | NA | TRBJ1-6 | TRBV3-1/TRBV3-2 | CARPPRDKSSYNSPLHF | TGTGCCAGACCTCCCCGGGACAAGAGCTCCTATAATTCACCCCTCCACTTT
NA | TRBD1 | TRBJ1-4 | TRBV7-9 | CASSPGTGGETTNEKLFF | TGTGCCAGCAGCCCCGGGACAGGCGGTGAGACAACTAATGAAAAACTGTTTTTT
NA | TRBD1 | TRBJ1-6 | TRBV5-5 | CASSFLRDRVGSPLHF | TGTGCCAGCAGCTTCCTCCGGGACAGGGTGGGATCACCCCTCCACTTT
NA | NA | TRBJ1-6 | TRBV5-1 | CASSLSPERNSPLHF | TGCGCCAGCAGCTTGTCTCCAGAGAGGAATTCACCCCTCCACTTT
NA | TRBD2 | TRBJ2-3 | TRBV6-4 | CASSPLAGSTDTQYF | TGTGCCAGCAGCCCACTAGCGGGGTCCACAGATACGCAGTATTTT
NA | TRBD1 | TRBJ2-3 | TRBV15 | CATSRDLWDRNTDTQYF | TGTGCCACCAGCAGAGATCTGTGGGACAGGAACACAGATACGCAGTATTTT
NA | NA | TRBJ2-7 | TRBV28 | CASSLPSLYEQYF | TGTGCCAGCAGTTTACCCAGTTTGTACGAGCAGTACTTC
few | TRBD2 | TRBJ2-5 | TRBV5-1 | CASSLVSGVQETQYF | TGCGCCAGCAGCTTGGTTAGCGGGGTACAAGAGACCCAGTACTTC
NA | NA | TRBJ1-5 | TRBV2 | CASSEWREQPQHF | TGTGCCAGCAGTGAATGGAGGGAACAGCCCCAGCATTTT
NA | TRBD1 | TRBJ2-7 | TRBV2 | CASKRDRVYEQYF | TGTGCCAGCAAGAGGGACAGGGTCTACGAGCAGTACTTC
NA | TRBD2 | TRBJ2-7 | TRBV20-1 | CSASSGGTYEQYF | TGCAGTGCTAGTAGCGGGGGTACCTACGAGCAGTACTTC
NA | TRBD1 | TRBJ1-2 | TRBV28 | CASSHRGQGAYGYTF | TGTGCCAGCAGTCATCGCGGACAGGGGGCTTATGGCTACACCTTC
NA | NA | TRBJ1-1 | TRBV7-3 | CASSRTRNTEAFF | TGTGCCAGCAGCCGGACACGGAACACTGAAGCTTTCTTT
NA | TRBD1 | TRBJ1-5 | TRBV2 | CASSRDRVSNQPQHF | TGTGCCAGCAGTAGGGACAGGGTCAGCAATCAGCCCCAGCATTTT
NA | TRBD1 | TRBJ1-3 | TRBV6-1 | CASSEALIGGTSGNTIYF | TGTGCCAGCAGTGAAGCGCTTATAGGGGGCACATCTGGAAACACCATATATTTT
NA | NA | TRBJ2-7 | TRBV6-2/TRBV6-3 | CASSYGGASYEQYF | TGTGCCAGCAGTTACGGGGGGGCGTCCTACGAGCAGTACTTC
NA | TRBD1 | TRBJ1-3 | TRBV10-1 | CASSNNGTDSGNTIYF | TGCGCCAGCAGTAATAACGGGACAGACTCTGGAAACACCATATATTTT
NA | NA | TRBJ2-7 | TRBV11-2 | CASSLERLEREQYF | TGTGCCAGCAGCTTAGAAAGGCTAGAACGCGAGCAGTACTTC
NA | NA | TRBJ2-7 | TRBV5-4 | CASSLNSYEQYF | TGTGCCAGCAGCTTAAACAGCTACGAGCAGTACTTC
NA | TRBD1 | TRBJ1-1 | TRBV7-2 | CASSSWDRGRATEAFF | TGTGCCAGCAGCTCTTGGGACAGGGGGCGCGCCACTGAAGCTTTCTTT
NA | TRBD2 | TRBJ2-1 | TRBV9 | CASSVESGGNNEQFF | TGTGCCAGCAGCGTAGAAAGCGGGGGGAACAATGAGCAGTTCTTC
NA | NA | TRBJ1-1 | TRBV5-1 | CASSLAGSNTEAFF | TGCGCCAGCAGCTTGGCAGGGTCGAACACTGAAGCTTTCTTT
once | NA | TRBJ2-3 | TRBV4-1 | CASSQETRGAGRTDTQYF | TGCGCCAGCAGCCAAGAGACTAGAGGGGCGGGCCGAACAGATACGCAGTATTTT
few | TRBD1 | TRBJ2-3 | TRBV4-1 | CASSRTPGQGRDTQYF | TGCGCCAGCAGCCGGACCCCGGGACAGGGACGAGATACGCAGTATTTT